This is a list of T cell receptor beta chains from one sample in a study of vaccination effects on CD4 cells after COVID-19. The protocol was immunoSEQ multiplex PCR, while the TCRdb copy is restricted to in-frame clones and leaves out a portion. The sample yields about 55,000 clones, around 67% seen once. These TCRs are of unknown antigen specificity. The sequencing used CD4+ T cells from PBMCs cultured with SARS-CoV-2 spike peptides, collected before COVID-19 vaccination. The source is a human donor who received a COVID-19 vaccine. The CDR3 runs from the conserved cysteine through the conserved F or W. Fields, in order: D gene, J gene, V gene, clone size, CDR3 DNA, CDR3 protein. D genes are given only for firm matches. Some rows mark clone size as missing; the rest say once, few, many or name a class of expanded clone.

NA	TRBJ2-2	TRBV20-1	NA	TGCAGTGCTAGGGGTACCGGGGAGCTGTTTTTT	CSARGTGELFF
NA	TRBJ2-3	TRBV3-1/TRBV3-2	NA	TGTGCCAGCAGCCGCCAGCGTCGAGGTTCTAGCACAGATACGCAGTATTTT	CASSRQRRGSSTDTQYF
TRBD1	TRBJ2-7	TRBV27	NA	TGTGCCAGCAGCCCCCGACAGGGCCTCTCCTACGAGCAGTACTTC	CASSPRQGLSYEQYF
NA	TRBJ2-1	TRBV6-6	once	TGTGCCAGCAGTTACGCCCCTAATGAGCAGTTCTTC	CASSYAPNEQFF
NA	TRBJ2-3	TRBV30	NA	TGTGCCTGGAGCGTGGGGCTACACGCAGATACGCAGTATTTT	CAWSVGLHADTQYF
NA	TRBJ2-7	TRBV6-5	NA	TGTGCCAGCTTTGGTTGGTACACCTACGAGCAGTACTTC	CASFGWYTYEQYF
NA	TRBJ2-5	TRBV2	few	TGTGCCAGCAGTGAACCGACCGGGACCGGAGAGACCCAGTACTTC	CASSEPTGTGETQYF
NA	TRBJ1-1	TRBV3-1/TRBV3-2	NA	TGTGCCAGCAGCCCAAGGAAGAACACTGAAGCTTTCTTT	CASSPRKNTEAFF
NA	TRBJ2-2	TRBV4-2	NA	TGTGCCAGCAGCCAGGGAGATGGACCAGCCCTAGGGGAGCTGTTTTTT	CASSQGDGPALGELFF
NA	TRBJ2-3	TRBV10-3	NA	TGTGCCATCAGGAGCACAGATACGCAGTATTTT	CAIRSTDTQYF
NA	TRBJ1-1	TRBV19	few	TGTGCCAGTAGTATGACGTTAAACACTGAAGCTTTCTTT	CASSMTLNTEAFF
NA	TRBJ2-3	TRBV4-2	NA	TGTGCCAGCAGCGGAGGGGCTTGGGTAGATACGCAGTATTTT	CASSGGAWVDTQYF
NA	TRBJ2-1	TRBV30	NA	TGTGCCTGGAGCGTAACAGGCCTCAATGAGCAGTTCTTC	CAWSVTGLNEQFF
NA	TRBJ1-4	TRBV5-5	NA	TGTGCCAGCACCACGGCGCCGGGTGGCGCAACTAATGAAAAACTGTTTTTT	CASTTAPGGATNEKLFF
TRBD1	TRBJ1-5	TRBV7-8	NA	TGTGCCAGCACCGGACAGGGGAGGCAGCCCCAGCATTTT	CASTGQGRQPQHF
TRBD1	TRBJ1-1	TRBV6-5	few	TGTGCCACATTTCCTTTGTGGACAGGGGGCACTGAAGCTTTCTTT	CATFPLWTGGTEAFF
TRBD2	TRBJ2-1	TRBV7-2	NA	TGTGCCAGCAGCTTTACGGGGGGGCCTCGGGAGCAGTTCTTC	CASSFTGGPREQFF
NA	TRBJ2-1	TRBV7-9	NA	TGTGCCAGCAGCTTAGCGACTTACAATGAGCAGTTCTTC	CASSLATYNEQFF
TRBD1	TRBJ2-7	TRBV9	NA	TGTGCCAGCAGCTGGGGGACAGAGAGCTCCTACGAGCAGTACTTC	CASSWGTESSYEQYF
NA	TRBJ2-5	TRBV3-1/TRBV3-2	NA	TGTGCCAGCAGCCAAGTTGTCAGGGGAGGAGAGACCCAGTACTTC	CASSQVVRGGETQYF
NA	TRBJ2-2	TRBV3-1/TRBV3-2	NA	TGTGCCAGCTCGGGATCGCGGGTAAACACCGGGGAGCTGTTTTTT	CASSGSRVNTGELFF
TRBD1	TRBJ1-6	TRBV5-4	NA	TGTGCCAGCAGCCTTCGGGACAGCAATTCACCCCTCCACTTT	CASSLRDSNSPLHF